The sequence of this T cell receptor beta chain was determined in a study of technical replicates of blood from several donors. V gave up 3 bases and J gave up 7 bases, with 4 bases separating them. Germline loops: CDR1 SEHNR, CDR2 FQNEAQ (reference sequence). This CDR3 spans 11 amino acids. TCRdb's copy holds only in-frame clones and misses some; the assay was immunoSEQ multiplex PCR. The data show 64,000 or so clones, about 90% seen once. Sequencing was performed on PBMCs. This sequence originates from a human donor in good health. Some clones in this sample may be carry-over from other donors' samples. The chain uses TRBV7-9 and TRBJ2-1; no clear D gene. CDR3 sequence reads: CASSFANEQFF. As DNA, the CDR3 is TGTGCCAGCAGCTTTGCGAATGAGCAGTTCTTC.